One and the same sample provided the 25 T cell receptor beta chains below, sequenced in a study of blood T cell repertoires in COVID-19. Profiling relied on immunoSEQ multiplex PCR, and the TCRdb table lists in-frame clones only, not all of them. Of 150,000 to 200,000 clones listed, around 85% are singletons. Sequenced material: peripheral blood. The source is a woman in her sixties or seventies with acute or convalescent COVID-19.

This rearrangement joins TRBV6-1 to TRBJ1-6; D uncertain. Germline assignment: CDR1 MNHNS and CDR2 SASEGT. Trimming stripped 6 bases from V and 4 bases from J, with 13 bases between. This CDR3 region has 15 residues. In DNA, the CDR3 is TGTGCCAGCAGCACCACCGGGATATATAATTCACCCCTCCACTTT. It specifies CASSTTGIYNSPLHF.

The J gene is TRBJ1-1, the V gene TRBV10-2; 10 nucleotides line up with TRBD1. V gave up 6 bases and J gave up 11 bases; unmatched junction bases: 9. Germline V gene sequence: CDR1 WSHSY, CDR2 SAAADI. The CDR3 is made up of 13 amino acids. The CDR3 DNA is TGCGCCAGCAGGACAGGGGGCGAGTTCGGGGCTTTCTTT. Amino acids: CASRTGGEFGAFF.

The V and J genes are TRBV7-8 and TRBJ1-1, with no clear D. V dropped 5 bases and J dropped 1 base, with 8 bases sitting between them. The germline V gene has CDR1 SGHVS and CDR2 FQNEAQ. The CDR3 is made up of 13 amino acids. The CDR3 here is CASSRDSNTEAFF. In nucleotides, the CDR3 is TGTGCCAGCAGCCGTGACTCGAACACTGAAGCTTTCTTT.

The chain uses TRBV19 and TRBJ2-5, with a tentative D call TRBD2 (5 bases). CDR1 LNHDA and CDR2 SQIVND come from the germline V gene (reference sequence). The CDR3 consists of 12 residues. V lost 5 bases, J lost 14 bases, and 18 bases lay in between. Written as DNA, the CDR3 is TGTGCCAGTAGTCATAAGGTCCCTCCGGGATACTTC. It is translated as CASSHKVPPGYF.

V gene TRBV2 combines with J gene TRBJ2-1, with TRBD2 matching 7 bases. The CDR3 contains 12 residues. Germline CDR1 SNHLY, CDR2 FYNNEI. Trimming removed 5 bases from V and 5 bases from J; junction bases left unmatched: 0. CDR3 sequence: CASSRGDNEQFF. The CDR3 DNA sequence: TGTGCCAGCAGTCGGGGGGACAATGAGCAGTTCTTC.

On this clone: Other DNA sequences of this sample code for an identical CDR3. V gene TRBV4-2 combines with J gene TRBJ2-2; 7 bases map to TRBD1. The V gene end was trimmed by 0 bases and the J gene end by 3 bases; junction bases not matched to a gene: 1. The V gene's germline CDR1 is LGHNA and CDR2 YNFKEQ. CDR3 length: 15 amino acids. CDR3 in amino acids: CASSQETGDTGELFF. CDR3 sequence (DNA): TGTGCCAGCAGCCAAGAAACAGGGGACACCGGGGAGCTGTTTTTT.

Of note for this clone: Other DNA sequences in the sample encode the same CDR3. This chain links TRBV4-1 with TRBJ2-7, with 7 bases that match TRBD1. CDR1 and CDR2 from the germline V gene are MGHRA and YSYEKL. The CDR3 runs to 15 residues. V lost 4 bases and J lost 2; bases outside the gene matches: 8. CDR3 nucleotides: TGCGCCAGCAGCCTAAAAGACAGGGATACCTACGAGCAGTACTTC. It encodes CASSLKDRDTYEQYF.

The V and J genes are TRBV5-1 and TRBJ2-1; 8 bases map to TRBD2. Trimming removed 1 base from V and 6 bases from J; junction bases left unmatched: 6. Germline CDR1 reads SGHRS; CDR2 reads YFSETQ. The length of the CDR3 is 15 residues. The CDR3 reads CASSLWTSKPNEQFF. CDR3 DNA: TGCGCCAGCAGCTTGTGGACTAGCAAGCCCAATGAGCAGTTCTTC.

The table lists this clone with a few counts. This chain connects TRBV1 to TRBJ2-7; no check of the table's D call, TRBD2, against the DNA was made. TRBV1 is marked as a pseudogene. The CDR3 contains 15 residues. For the CDR3, the DNA is TGCACCAGCAGCCAAGAAGCGGGAAGGGGTTACGAGCAGTACTTC. The encoded protein is CTSSQEAGRGYEQYF.

CDR3 in amino acids: CASSYSLAGGLDTDTQYF. In nucleotides, the CDR3 is TGTGCCAGCAGTTACTCTCTAGCGGGGGGGCTTGACACAGATACGCAGTATTTT. The chain is built from TRBV6-2 or TRBV6-3 and TRBJ2-3, with 12 positions matching TRBD2. The CDR3 contains 18 residues. With V trimmed by 0 bases and J by 2 bases, 6 bases remained unmatched. Germline V CDR1 and CDR2: MNHEY, SVGEGT.

This chain links TRBV29-1 with TRBJ2-1; 7 bases fit TRBD2. Germline assignment: CDR1 SQVTM and CDR2 ANQGSEA. The V and J ends lost 1 base and 3 bases, in that order; junction bases with no gene match: 0. The CDR3 is 13 residues long. The chain's CDR3 is CSVEGTSYNEQFF. Written as DNA, the CDR3 is TGCAGCGTTGAAGGGACTAGCTACAATGAGCAGTTCTTC.

This rearrangement joins TRBV27 to TRBJ2-5; D is possibly TRBD1 (6 bases). Germline V lookup: CDR1 MNHEY, CDR2 SMNVEV (reference sequence). The CDR3 consists of 15 residues. Trimming cost V 6 bases and J 2 bases, with 16 bases left between them. CDR3 in DNA: TGTGCCAGCAGAAGATTACAGGGTTCACAAGAGACCCAGTACTTC. Its protein is CASRRLQGSQETQYF.

In this sample, this clone turned up a few times. The genes are TRBV6-5 and TRBJ2-1; maybe TRBD2 (5 bases). V gave up 8 bases and J gave up 0 bases, with 5 bases separating them. Germline CDR1 is MNHEY and CDR2 is SVGAGI. The CDR3 runs 12 residues. CDR3 residues: CASGSSYNEQFF. The CDR3 nucleotides read TGTGCCAGCGGGAGCTCCTACAATGAGCAGTTCTTC.

This chain links TRBV6-2 or TRBV6-3 with TRBJ1-2; 8 bases are a match to TRBD1. There are 16 residues in the CDR3. V trimming: 4 bases; J trimming: 3 bases; junction bases outside the gene matches: 10. Germline V CDR1 and CDR2: MNHEY, SVGEGT. DNA for the CDR3: TGTGCCAGCAGTTCCACGGACAGGGCGGTTGACTATGGCTACACCTTC. Its translation is CASSSTDRAVDYGYTF.

The V gene is TRBV18, the J gene TRBJ1-3; no clear D gene. The CDR3 runs 15 residues. CDR1 and CDR2 from the germline V gene are KGHSH and LQKENI. V shed 3 bases and J shed 0 bases, with 9 bases lying between them. Written as DNA, the CDR3 is TGTGCCAGCTCACCTGCGGGAGGCTCTGGAAACACCATATATTTT. Translation gives CASSPAGGSGNTIYF.

This sequence joins TRBV20-1 and TRBJ1-2, with 10 bases that match TRBD1. CDR3 length equals 14 residues. J gave up 4 bases and V 3 bases, and 5 bases lay outside the gene matches. Germline loops: CDR1 DFQATT, CDR2 SNEGSKA (reference sequence). The CDR3 nucleotides read TGCAGTGCTAGTCCTAGGACAGGGGGCTATGGCTACACCTTC. Encoded protein: CSASPRTGGYGYTF.

The V and J genes are TRBV30 and TRBJ1-6, with 7 bases aligning to TRBD1. Germline V gene data show CDR1 as GTSNPN and CDR2 as SVGIG (reference sequence). V was pared by 0 bases and J by 11 bases, with 13 bases of the junction left unmatched. CDR3 length: 16 residues. The DNA of the CDR3 is TGTGCCTGGAGTGTAAGTCGGCGACAGGGCGGGACACCCCTCCACTTT. This sequence encodes CAWSVSRRQGGTPLHF.

This sequence joins TRBV5-5 and TRBJ1-4; the D gene is possibly TRBD1 (5 bases). The CDR3 covers 16 residues. Trimming cost V 4 bases and J 7 bases, with 20 bases left between them. Germline CDR1 reads SGHKS; CDR2 reads YYEKEE (reference sequence). Here the CDR3 DNA reads TGTGCCAGCAGCAAAAGAGCTCAGGGTTTGAGTGAAAAACTGTTTTTT. Its protein product is CASSKRAQGLSEKLFF.

This chain uses TRBV11-2 with TRBJ2-1; 12 bases are a match to TRBD1. V lost 5 bases, J lost 9 bases, and 8 bases stayed unmatched. The CDR3 is 15 residues long. CDR1 SGHAT and CDR2 FQNNGV come from the germline V gene. CDR3 bases: TGTGCCAGCAGCCGGGGACAGGGGGCTTTCAGTGAGCAGTTCTTC. Translation: CASSRGQGAFSEQFF.

The chain employs TRBV18 and TRBJ1-5; the D is unclear. Germline values: CDR1 KGHSH, CDR2 LQKENI. Trimming left V 3 bases short and J 8 bases short, with 8 bases between. The CDR3 spans 12 residues. The CDR3 is CASSPFGEPQHF. The CDR3 DNA is TGTGCCAGCTCACCTTTCGGGGAGCCCCAGCATTTT. The full variable domain, rest sourced from reference TRBV18 and TRBJ1-5, is NAGVMQNPRHLVRRRGQEARLRCSPMKGHSHVYWYRQLPEEGLKFMVYLQKENIIDESGMPKERFSAEFPKEGPSILRIQQVVRGDSAAYFCASSPFGEPQHFGDGTRLSIL.

The CDR3 sequence: CASSWVAGLRGEQYF. The CDR3 region has the DNA TGTGCCAGCAGCTGGGTTGCAGGGTTAAGAGGCGAGCAGTACTTC. V is TRBV7-2 and J is TRBJ2-7; D may be TRBD1 (5 bases). The CDR3 extends over 15 amino acids. Germline V gene lookup returns CDR1 SGHTA and CDR2 FQGNSA. V lost 4 bases, J lost 6 bases, and 19 bases lay in between. Together with reference TRBV7-2 and TRBJ2-7, the CDR3 gives the full variable domain: GAGVSQSPSNKVTEKGKDVELRCDPISGHTALYWYRQSLGQGLEFLIYFQGNSAPDKSGLPSDRFSAERTGGSVSTLTIQRTQQEDSAVYLCASSWVAGLRGEQYFGPGTRLTVT.

This clone was recorded only once. The CDR3: CATSRVQAGGPTLAKNIQYF. The CDR3 DNA reads as TGTGCCACCAGCAGAGTTCAAGCGGGAGGGCCTACCCTAGCCAAAAACATTCAGTACTTC. The chain couples TRBV15 to TRBJ2-4; 10 bases fit TRBD2. From germline, CDR1 is LNHNV and CDR2 YYDKDF (reference sequence). With 1 base clipped from V and 0 bases from J, the junction kept 12 bases outside the gene matches. CDR3 length: 20 amino acids. Using reference TRBV15 and TRBJ2-4 for the parts outside the CDR3, the full variable domain is DAMVIQNPRYQVTQFGKPVTLSCSQTLNHNVMYWYQQKSSQAPKLLFHYYDKDFNNEADTPDNFQSRRPNTSFCFLDIRSPGLGDTAMYLCATSRVQAGGPTLAKNIQYFGAGTRLSVL.

CDR3 in DNA: TGTGCCAGTAAAGCAGGGGGCTTGGGGGAGACCCAGTACTTC. Its translation is CASKAGGLGETQYF. This sequence joins TRBV28 and TRBJ2-5; 8 bases line up with TRBD1. Per the germline V gene, CDR1 is MDHEN and CDR2 is SYDVKM. Trimming removed 9 bases from V and 5 bases from J; junction bases left unmatched: 11. There are 14 residues in the CDR3.

The CDR3 spells CASSLAHLRSPLHF. CDR3 nucleotides: TGTGCCAGCAGCTTAGCGCATTTGCGTTCACCCCTCCACTTT. The gene calls are TRBV7-2 and TRBJ1-6; D is unresolved. CDR1 is SGHTA and CDR2 is FQGNSA in the germline V gene. The CDR3 sequence is 14 residues long. V lost 0 bases and J 9 bases, leaving 9 bases between the germline ends.

This chain joins TRBV19 and TRBJ2-1; 7 nucleotides align to TRBD2. CDR1 is LNHDA and CDR2 is SQIVND in the germline V gene (reference sequence). This CDR3 is 17 amino acids long. Germline trimming cut 8 bases from V and 3 bases from J; bases unmatched to any gene: 16. Here the CDR3 reads CASERKRAGVDYNEQFF. The DNA for the CDR3 is TGTGCCAGTGAGAGGAAAAGGGCGGGAGTTGACTACAATGAGCAGTTCTTC.